A single sample is the source of the 30 T cell receptor beta chains below, sequenced in a study of blood T cell repertoires in COVID-19. Sequencing used immunoSEQ multiplex PCR; TCRdb keeps in-frame clones, though not all of them. The profile shows around 440,000 clones, around 88% of them singletons. The sample taken for sequencing was peripheral blood. The receptors were sampled from a woman aged 45-60 years with COVID-19, enrolled during active disease.

The chain has TRBV2 and TRBJ2-1; no firm D call. Trimming cost V 9 bases and J 0 bases, with 30 bases left between them. Germline V gene sequence: CDR1 SNHLY, CDR2 FYNNEI. This CDR3 has 20 amino acids. The CDR3 nucleotides read TGTGCCAGTACCCCCTCAGAGGCCGTTGGCCGATCGGGCTCCTACAATGAGCAGTTCTTC. Residues: CASTPSEAVGRSGSYNEQFF. The full variable domain, with the rest looked up from reference TRBV2 and TRBJ2-1, is EPEVTQTPSHQVTQMGQEVILRCVPISNHLYFYWYRQILGQKVEFLVSFYNNEISEKSEIFDDQFSVERPDGSNFTLKIRSTKLEDSAMYFCASTPSEAVGRSGSYNEQFFGPGTRLTVL.

This chain connects TRBV7-8 to TRBJ1-5, with D possibly TRBD1 on 5 matching bases. With 6 bases removed from V and 5 bases from J, the gap between germline ends came to 11 bases. The CDR3 contains 13 residues. From germline, CDR1 is SGHVS and CDR2 FQNEAQ. The CDR3 protein is CASSNSGDQPQHF. In DNA form, the CDR3 reads TGTGCCAGCAGTAACTCGGGGGATCAGCCCCAGCATTTT.

The CDR3: CASYRGAGELFF. The CDR3 coding sequence is TGTGCCAGCTACCGGGGGGCCGGGGAGCTGTTTTTT. This chain uses TRBV19 with TRBJ2-2; 7 positions agree with TRBD2. Germline CDR1 is LNHDA and CDR2 is SQIVND (reference sequence). This CDR3 comprises 12 residues. V dropped 9 bases and J dropped 6; count of bases not matched to a gene: 4. Supplemented by reference TRBV19 and TRBJ2-2, the full variable domain reads DGGITQSPKYLFRKEGQNVTLSCEQNLNHDAMYWYRQDPGQGLRLIYYSQIVNDFQKGDIAEGYSVSREKKESFPLTVTSAQKNPTAFYLCASYRGAGELFFGEGSRLTVL.

This chain links TRBV27 with TRBJ2-7, with 7 bases identical to TRBD1. Germline V gives CDR1 MNHEY, CDR2 SMNVEV (reference sequence). With V trimmed by 3 bases and J by 3 bases, 5 bases remained unmatched. CDR3 length: 14 amino acids. CDR3 in amino acids: CASSLRGPNYEQYF. The CDR3 coding sequence is TGTGCCAGCAGTTTGAGGGGGCCCAACTACGAGCAGTACTTC.

This clone was seen just once. The chain has TRBV5-8 and TRBJ2-4, with 10 nucleotides matching TRBD1. The V segment lost 3 bases and the J segment 7 bases; nucleotides outside the gene matches: 4. Per the germline V gene, CDR1 is SGHTS and CDR2 is YDEGEE. This CDR3 is 14 amino acids long. Written as DNA, the CDR3 is TGTGCCAGCAGCTCGGGACAGGGGATTAACATTCAGTACTTC. Translation gives CASSSGQGINIQYF.

The J gene is TRBJ2-2, the V gene TRBV5-4, with no clear D. V dropped 4 bases and J dropped 0 bases, with 10 bases sitting between them. Germline CDR1 reads SGHNT; CDR2 reads YYREEE (reference sequence). There are 15 residues in the CDR3. The CDR3 DNA sequence: TGTGCCAGCAGCGCCCAGATATCGAACACCGGGGAGCTGTTTTTT. Encoded protein: CASSAQISNTGELFF. Looking up the rest from reference TRBV5-4 and TRBJ2-2 gives the full variable domain: ETGVTQSPTHLIKTRGQQVTLRCSSQSGHNTVSWYQQALGQGPQFIFQYYREEENGRGNFPPRFSGLQFPNYSSELNVNALELDDSALYLCASSAQISNTGELFFGEGSRLTVL.

A word on this clone: Other nucleotide sequences from this sample produce the same CDR3. The V gene is TRBV27, the J gene TRBJ2-7; D gene unclear. With 4 bases removed from V and 4 bases from J, the gap between germline ends came to 5 bases. The CDR3 covers 11 residues. The germline gives CDR1 MNHEY, CDR2 SMNVEV (reference sequence). The CDR3 sequence: CASSSTYEQYF. The CDR3 coding sequence is TGTGCCAGCAGTTCCACTTACGAGCAGTACTTC.

The genes are TRBV2 and TRBJ1-1; D gene uncertain. V gave up 4 bases and J gave up 0 bases, with 6 bases separating them. Germline V lookup: CDR1 SNHLY, CDR2 FYNNEI. The CDR3 runs to 13 residues. CDR3 protein: CASSAFLNTEAFF. CDR3 sequence (DNA): TGTGCCAGCAGTGCGTTTTTGAACACTGAAGCTTTCTTT.

The table lists this clone with a count of one. This chain connects TRBV7-9 to TRBJ1-2, with D maybe TRBD1 (5 bases). V dropped 5 bases and J dropped 4 bases, with 17 bases sitting between them. Germline V gene data show CDR1 as SEHNR and CDR2 as FQNEAQ (reference sequence). This CDR3 contains 15 residues. CDR3 sequence (DNA): TGTGCCAGCAGCCATCCACAACAGGCTGCCTATGGCTACACCTTC. This sequence encodes CASSHPQQAAYGYTF.

The chain recombines TRBV5-1 with TRBJ2-1; 7 bases match TRBD2. The CDR3 sequence is 16 residues long. Germline V gene sequence: CDR1 SGHRS, CDR2 YFSETQ. The junction had 8 bases not matched to a gene; V was cut back by 3 bases and J by 2 bases. The CDR3 loop is CASSSAGLAAYNEQFF. CDR3 nucleotides: TGCGCCAGCAGCTCCGCGGGGCTAGCGGCCTACAATGAGCAGTTCTTC. The complete variable domain, with remaining parts taken from reference TRBV5-1 and TRBJ2-1, reads KAGVTQTPRYLIKTRGQQVTLSCSPISGHRSVSWYQQTPGQGLQFLFEYFSETQRNKGNFPGRFSGRQFSNSRSEMNVSTLELGDSALYLCASSSAGLAAYNEQFFGPGTRLTVL.

This sequence joins TRBV19 and TRBJ1-1; no definite D call. V lost 7 bases to trimming and J lost 2 bases, with 11 bases between them. This CDR3 has 13 residues. Germline assignment: CDR1 LNHDA and CDR2 SQIVND (reference sequence). CDR3 sequence reads: CASKETPNTEAFF. CDR3 nucleotide sequence: TGTGCCAGTAAAGAGACACCAAACACTGAAGCTTTCTTT.

The V and J genes are TRBV19 and TRBJ2-7; D is perhaps TRBD2 (6 bases). Trimming cost V 2 bases and J 1 base, with 9 bases left between them. This CDR3 comprises 14 residues. Looked up from germline, CDR1 is LNHDA and CDR2 is SQIVND (reference sequence). The CDR3 here is CASSITGDSYEQYF. The CDR3 DNA reads as TGTGCCAGTAGTATAACGGGGGATTCCTACGAGCAGTACTTC.

The chain couples TRBV11-1 to TRBJ1-6; TRBD1 matches at 8 bases. V gave up 5 bases and J gave up 7 bases; unmatched junction bases: 7. Germline V lookup: CDR1 SGHAT, CDR2 FQDESV (reference sequence). The CDR3 is made up of 15 amino acids. The CDR3 DNA follows: TGTGCCAGCAGCGCCGGTAGGACAGGGAATTCACCCCTCCACTTT. Amino acids: CASSAGRTGNSPLHF. Full variable domain (remainder filled in from reference TRBV11-1 and TRBJ1-6): EAEVAQSPRYKITEKSQAVAFWCDPISGHATLYWYRQILGQGPELLVQFQDESVVDDSQLPKDRFSAERLKGVDSTLKIQPAELGDSAMYLCASSAGRTGNSPLHFGNGTRLTVT.

The V and J genes are TRBV19 and TRBJ1-1, with 7 positions matching TRBD1. The CDR3 is made up of 13 amino acids. Germline trimming cut 4 bases from V and 5 bases from J; bases unmatched to any gene: 4. From germline, CDR1 is LNHDA and CDR2 SQIVND (reference sequence). Written as DNA, the CDR3 is TGTGCCAGTAGTACAGGGGGGAGGACTGAAGCTTTCTTT. Amino acid sequence: CASSTGGRTEAFF. Looking up the rest from reference TRBV19 and TRBJ1-1 gives the full variable domain: DGGITQSPKYLFRKEGQNVTLSCEQNLNHDAMYWYRQDPGQGLRLIYYSQIVNDFQKGDIAEGYSVSREKKESFPLTVTSAQKNPTAFYLCASSTGGRTEAFFGQGTRLTVV.

The chain has TRBV15 and TRBJ1-4, with TRBD1 matching over 7 bases. The V gene end was trimmed by 3 bases and the J gene end by 4 bases; junction bases not matched to a gene: 5. The length of the CDR3 is 15 residues. Germline V gives CDR1 LNHNV, CDR2 YYDKDF (reference sequence). In DNA form, the CDR3 reads TGTGCCACCAGCAGTAAGGGACAGTTTAATGAAAAACTGTTTTTT. It is translated as CATSSKGQFNEKLFF.

The J gene is TRBJ2-1, the V gene TRBV7-2; maybe TRBD2 (6 bases). The germline V and J ends were trimmed by 3 bases and 3 bases, with 15 bases remaining between them. The CDR3 is 16 residues long. Per germline, CDR1 SGHTA and CDR2 FQGNSA. The CDR3 sequence is CASSFGGGRIYNEQFF. CDR3 coding DNA: TGTGCCAGCAGCTTCGGTGGAGGGAGGATCTACAATGAGCAGTTCTTC.

The rearrangement joins TRBV7-3 to TRBJ1-1, with D possibly TRBD1 on 5 matching bases. Germline CDR1 is SGHTA and CDR2 is FQGTGA. Trimming pared 1 base from V and 4 bases from J, leaving 10 bases between. The CDR3 has 14 amino acids. In DNA form, the CDR3 reads TGTGCCAGCAGCTTAAGGGACTACGGCACTGAAGCTTTCTTT. Amino acid sequence: CASSLRDYGTEAFF.

In this sample, this clone turned up once. The rearrangement joins TRBV5-1 to TRBJ2-1, with 11 nucleotides matching TRBD1. The V and J ends lost 3 bases and 10 bases, in that order; junction bases with no gene match: 9. Germline V CDR1 and CDR2: SGHRS, YFSETQ. The CDR3 has 15 amino acids. CDR3 sequence reads: CASSWTGGRGVEQFF. CDR3 DNA sequence: TGCGCCAGCAGCTGGACAGGGGGCAGGGGGGTCGAGCAGTTCTTC. Based on the CDR3 plus reference TRBV5-1 and TRBJ2-1, the full variable domain is KAGVTQTPRYLIKTRGQQVTLSCSPISGHRSVSWYQQTPGQGLQFLFEYFSETQRNKGNFPGRFSGRQFSNSRSEMNVSTLELGDSALYLCASSWTGGRGVEQFFGPGTRLTVL.

This clone turned up a few times. This rearrangement joins TRBV30 to TRBJ1-3; perhaps TRBD1 as D (5 bases). The CDR3 sequence is 14 residues long. V lost 6 bases to trimming and J lost 0 bases, with 12 bases between them. Germline V gene lookup returns CDR1 GTSNPN and CDR2 SVGIG (reference sequence). The CDR3 reads CACTGTFSGNTIYF. Written as DNA, the CDR3 is TGTGCCTGTACCGGGACTTTCTCTGGAAACACCATATATTTT.

The J gene is TRBJ2-7, the V gene TRBV5-1; D may be TRBD2 (6 bases). Between the trimmed V and J ends, which lost 0 bases and 3 bases, there was a span of 10 bases. The germline V gene encodes CDR1 SGHRS and CDR2 YFSETQ. The CDR3 is made up of 14 amino acids. CDR3 residues: CASSLVGRRYEQYF. The CDR3 coding sequence is TGCGCCAGCAGCTTGGTGGGGAGGCGCTACGAGCAGTACTTC.

CDR3 in DNA: TGTGCCAGCAAGAAACCAGGGGGATCTGGCGAGCAGTACTTC. Its translation: CASKKPGGSGEQYF. This chain joins TRBV2 and TRBJ2-7; TRBD1 aligns across 7 bases. CDR3 length equals 14 residues. V trimming: 7 bases; J trimming: 6 bases; junction bases outside the gene matches: 12. Germline-derived CDR1 and CDR2 are SNHLY and FYNNEI.

This sequence joins TRBV3-1 (or the pseudogene TRBV3-2) and TRBJ2-2; the match to TRBD1 covers 10 bases. Germline V gene data show CDR1 as LGHDT and CDR2 as YNNKEL (reference sequence). The CDR3 is 17 residues long. V trimming: 4 bases; J trimming: 6 bases; junction bases outside the gene matches: 11. The CDR3 loop is CASSPRASTGGPGELFF. DNA of the CDR3: TGTGCCAGCAGCCCCCGAGCTTCGACAGGGGGCCCCGGGGAGCTGTTTTTT.

The V call is TRBV15, the J call TRBJ2-3, with 7 bases aligning to TRBD2. This CDR3 has 15 amino acids. Germline CDR1 reads LNHNV; CDR2 reads YYDKDF (reference sequence). Losses at the gene ends were 0 bases for V and 2 bases for J; bases not matched to a gene: 2. The CDR3 reads CATSRELAATDTQYF. The DNA for the CDR3 is TGTGCCACCAGCAGAGAGCTAGCGGCCACAGATACGCAGTATTTT.

V is TRBV7-2 and J is TRBJ2-3; 7 positions agree with TRBD2. Per the germline V gene, CDR1 is SGHTA and CDR2 is FQGNSA. J lost 3 bases, V lost 6 bases, and 12 bases had no gene match. The CDR3 runs to 16 residues. The CDR3 DNA sequence: TGTGCCAGCAGGAGGACACGGGGGAGGGGTACAGATACGCAGTATTTT. This translates into CASRRTRGRGTDTQYF.

The J gene is TRBJ2-3, the V gene TRBV9; 10 bases fit TRBD2. The V gene's germline CDR1 is SGDLS and CDR2 YYNGEE. This CDR3 contains 15 residues. Trimming at V came to 4 bases and at J to 2 bases, leaving 4 bases not matched to a gene. The CDR3 nucleotides read TGTGCCAGCAGCCGACTAGCGGGTACCACAGATACGCAGTATTTT. Translating it yields CASSRLAGTTDTQYF. Supplemented by reference TRBV9 and TRBJ2-3, the full variable domain reads DSGVTQTPKHLITATGQRVTLRCSPRSGDLSVYWYQQSLDQGLQFLIQYYNGEERAKGNILERFSAQQFPDLHSELNLSSLELGDSALYFCASSRLAGTTDTQYFGPGTRLTVL.

This clone was counted at least ten times. The V and J genes are TRBV27 and TRBJ2-1, with 9 positions matching TRBD1. CDR1 MNHEY and CDR2 SMNVEV come from the germline V gene (reference sequence). This CDR3 is built from 15 residues. Losses at the gene ends were 5 bases for V and 7 bases for J; bases not matched to a gene: 9. CDR3 sequence (DNA): TGTGCCAGCAGTCAAAACAGGGGGCGCGGAAATGAGCAGTTCTTC. Protein: CASSQNRGRGNEQFF.

The chain couples TRBV18 to TRBJ2-3; no clear D gene. The ends were cut back, 4 bases at V and 4 bases at J, with 9 bases in the middle. The germline V gene encodes CDR1 KGHSH and CDR2 LQKENI. This CDR3 has 13 residues. The CDR3: CASSRLVADTQYF. The CDR3 nucleotides read TGTGCCAGCTCACGGCTAGTTGCAGATACGCAGTATTTT.

DNA of the CDR3: TGTGCCAGCAGCTTCGGCGGACTGTCTTCTGGAAACACCATATATTTT. Translating it yields CASSFGGLSSGNTIYF. V is TRBV11-3 and J is TRBJ1-3; D gene ambiguous. Germline V lookup: CDR1 SGHNT, CDR2 YENEEA. The CDR3 spans 16 residues. The V gene lost 3 bases and the J gene lost 1 base, with 13 bases spanning the gap.

This sequence joins TRBV11-2 and TRBJ2-3; TRBD2 might be the D (7 bases). Trimming took off 7 bases at V and 4 bases at J, with 15 bases between the two ends. There are 14 residues in the CDR3. In germline, CDR1 is SGHAT, CDR2 FQNNGV. CDR3 sequence (DNA): TGTGCCAGCACTAAGAGGGGGGGGGCAGATACGCAGTATTTT. Translating it yields CASTKRGGADTQYF. Full variable domain (missing parts from reference TRBV11-2 and TRBJ2-3): EAGVAQSPRYKIIEKRQSVAFWCNPISGHATLYWYQQILGQGPKLLIQFQNNGVVDDSQLPKDRFSAERLKGVDSTLKIQPAKLEDSAVYLCASTKRGGADTQYFGPGTRLTVL.

This rearrangement joins TRBV6-5 to TRBJ1-2; D is possibly TRBD1 (6 bases). Between the trimmed V and J ends, which lost 6 bases and 1 base, there was a span of 9 bases. The CDR3 contains 13 residues. CDR1 and CDR2 from the germline V gene are MNHEY and SVGAGI. The chain's CDR3 is CASRDSLNYGYTF. The CDR3 DNA is TGTGCCAGCAGGGACAGCCTTAACTATGGCTACACCTTC.